These 22 T cell receptor beta chains originate from one sample sequenced in a study of cytomegalovirus exposure and HLA in healthy donors. Use of 60 Vbeta and 13 Jbeta primers characterized the PCR. Generated by immunoSEQ multiplex PCR, the TCRdb table keeps only in-frame clones and is missing some. This table has 64,000 or so clones, less than 75% appearing once. Sequencing was carried out using PBMCs. All receptors derive from a man aged 35-49 years in good health and CMV-seropositive.

This clone was counted only a few times. This chain links TRBV4-2 with TRBJ1-2; 7 bases are shared with TRBD1. V was clipped by 1 base and J by 5 bases; unmatched bases: 7. Germline CDR1 reads LGHNA; CDR2 reads YNFKEQ. This CDR3 has 15 amino acids. CDR3: CASSQAQGVGYGYTF. The DNA for the CDR3 is TGTGCCAGCAGCCAAGCTCAGGGGGTGGGGTATGGCTACACCTTC.

V and J are TRBV5-1 and TRBJ1-1; a possible D gene is TRBD1 (6 bases). V shed 4 bases and J shed 1 base, with 8 bases lying between them. Germline V gene data show CDR1 as SGHRS and CDR2 as YFSETQ. The CDR3 is 13 residues long. CDR3 protein: CASSGQPNTEAFF. CDR3 DNA sequence: TGCGCCAGCAGCGGACAGCCGAACACTGAAGCTTTCTTT. The variable domain in full, with the rest retrieved from reference TRBV5-1 and TRBJ1-1, is KAGVTQTPRYLIKTRGQQVTLSCSPISGHRSVSWYQQTPGQGLQFLFEYFSETQRNKGNFPGRFSGRQFSNSRSEMNVSTLELGDSALYLCASSGQPNTEAFFGQGTRLTVV.

This clone was found a few times. One end of the junction does not line up with germline, which may come from a read error. The chain links TRBV20-1 to TRBJ2-7; D perhaps matches TRBD1 (6 bases). CDR3 length equals 9 residues. Germline V CDR1 and CDR2: DFQATT, SNEGSKA (reference sequence). The CDR3 sequence: CSADRDTDF. For the CDR3, the DNA is TGCAGTGCGGACCGGGACACAGACTTC.

The chain links TRBV2 to TRBJ1-4, with 7 positions matching TRBD1. The CDR3 loop spans 13 amino acids. Trimming took 10 bases from V and 6 from J; bases not matched to a gene: 8. CDR1 and CDR2 from the germline V gene are SNHLY and FYNNEI. The CDR3 DNA is TGTGCCACCACAGGGGAGAATGATGAAAAACTGTTTTTT. Amino acids: CATTGENDEKLFF.

The V gene is TRBV4-1, the J gene TRBJ2-7, with 8 bases fitting TRBD2. Germline V gene data show CDR1 as MGHRA and CDR2 as YSYEKL. The CDR3 consists of 15 residues. Trimming removed 4 bases from V and 1 base from J; junction bases left unmatched: 6. The CDR3 loop is CASSLTREGSYEQYF. The CDR3 DNA sequence: TGCGCCAGCAGCCTAACCCGGGAGGGTTCCTACGAGCAGTACTTC.

This clone has just one count. The rearrangement joins TRBV11-2 to TRBJ1-1; 9 bases agree with TRBD1. The CDR3 is made up of 14 amino acids. Trimming removed 4 bases from V and 5 bases from J; junction bases left unmatched: 5. Germline loops: CDR1 SGHAT, CDR2 FQNNGV. The CDR3 loop reads CASSWRQGDTEAFF. In nucleotides, the CDR3 is TGTGCCAGCAGCTGGAGACAGGGGGATACTGAAGCTTTCTTT.

The chain carries TRBV25-1 and TRBJ2-1; 8 bases are a match to TRBD1. The CDR3 is made up of 16 amino acids. V lost 1 base to trimming and J lost 2 bases; unmatched junction nucleotides: 4. The germline V gene encodes CDR1 MGHDK and CDR2 SYGVNS. CDR3 residues: CASSESQGAPYNEQFF. DNA of the CDR3: TGTGCCAGCAGTGAATCCCAGGGGGCCCCCTACAATGAGCAGTTCTTC.

The CDR3 spells CASTPTSGGTDTQYF. CDR3 DNA sequence: TGTGCCAGCACCCCGACTAGCGGGGGCACAGATACGCAGTATTTT. The chain uses TRBV6-5 and TRBJ2-3; 11 nucleotides line up with TRBD2. J gave up 1 base and V 7 bases, and 4 bases lay outside the gene matches. Germline V gives CDR1 MNHEY, CDR2 SVGAGI. This CDR3 spans 15 amino acids.

This chain uses TRBV27 with TRBJ1-5, with TRBD1 matching over 7 bases. The CDR3 is 16 amino acids. CDR1 and CDR2 (germline): MNHEY, SMNVEV (reference sequence). V lost 7 bases, J lost 4 bases, and 13 bases stayed unmatched. The CDR3 bases are TGTGCCAGCATTCCCCGTTGGGGGACAGAAAATCAGCCCCAGCATTTT. This translates into CASIPRWGTENQPQHF.

The chain carries TRBV10-3 and TRBJ2-1, with D perhaps matching TRBD1 (6 bases). Germline-derived CDR1 and CDR2 are ENHRY and SYGVKD. Trimming removed 2 bases at V and 6 bases at J, with 8 bases between. There are 13 residues in the CDR3. CDR3 sequence (DNA): TGTGCCATCAGTGAGGGGACACCCAATGAGCAGTTCTTC. Translation gives CAISEGTPNEQFF.

This chain joins TRBV7-2 and TRBJ2-4, with TRBD2 identical over 9 bases. Looked up from germline, CDR1 is SGHTA and CDR2 is FQGNSA. The ends lost 1 base at V and 8 bases at J; junction bases unmatched: 6. The CDR3 covers 15 residues. The CDR3 loop reads CASSLDPGLAYIQYF. CDR3 nucleotides: TGTGCCAGCAGCTTAGATCCGGGACTAGCATACATTCAGTACTTC.

The rearrangement links TRBV6-1 to TRBJ1-2, with D perhaps matching TRBD1 (6 bases). Per germline, CDR1 MNHNS and CDR2 SASEGT. This CDR3 comprises 13 residues. The V end was cut by 5 bases, the J end by 3 bases, with 10 bases between. CDR3 in DNA: TGTGCCAGCAGTCCGGGACAAGACTATGGCTACACCTTC. Protein: CASSPGQDYGYTF.

This sequence joins TRBV5-6 and TRBJ2-3, with 8 nucleotides matching TRBD2. CDR3 length: 15 residues. Germline trimming cut 5 bases from V and 2 bases from J; bases unmatched to any gene: 7. CDR1 and CDR2 (germline): SGHDT, YYEEEE. This CDR3 reads CASSLGRGLTDTQYF. CDR3 nucleotide sequence: TGTGCCAGCAGTCTCGGGAGGGGCCTCACAGATACGCAGTATTTT.

This sequence joins TRBV19 and TRBJ1-5, with unresolved D. Germline V CDR1 and CDR2: LNHDA, SQIVND (reference sequence). Deletions cut 7 bases from V and 4 bases from J, with 8 bases between. The CDR3 consists of 12 residues. CDR3 bases: TGTGCCAGTACTATTCCGAATCAGCCCCAGCATTTT. Amino acids: CASTIPNQPQHF. The whole variable domain, filled in from reference TRBV19 and TRBJ1-5, reads DGGITQSPKYLFRKEGQNVTLSCEQNLNHDAMYWYRQDPGQGLRLIYYSQIVNDFQKGDIAEGYSVSREKKESFPLTVTSAQKNPTAFYLCASTIPNQPQHFGDGTRLSIL.

The sample holds a few counts of this clone. The chain links TRBV19 to TRBJ1-1; D is perhaps TRBD1 (6 bases). In germline, CDR1 is LNHDA, CDR2 SQIVND (reference sequence). Trimming took 10 bases from V and 0 from J, leaving 12 bases between them. The CDR3 sequence is 13 residues long. CDR3 bases: TGTGCCACGAGACAGGTAATGAACACTGAAGCTTTCTTT. It codes for CATRQVMNTEAFF.

This clone has just a few counts. At one boundary the junction diverges from the germline segment, which might be a read error. This rearrangement joins TRBV7-9 to TRBJ1-5, with a weak D call TRBD1 (6 bases). Germline V gene sequence: CDR1 SEHNR, CDR2 FQNEAQ (reference sequence). The CDR3 covers 16 residues. The CDR3 DNA reads TGTTCCAGCAGCTTAGGGGGGGGAGTTGGCAATCAGCCCCAGCATTTT. Translated: CSSSLGGGVGNQPQHF.

This clone was seen a few times. The rearrangement links TRBV29-1 to TRBJ1-2; D is uncertain. V lost 3 bases, J lost 8 bases, and 13 bases lay in between. The CDR3 sequence is 12 residues long. Germline V gene sequence: CDR1 SQVTM, CDR2 ANQGSEA. The CDR3 loop is CSVERSRSGYTF. The CDR3 nucleotides are TGCAGCGTTGAGCGGAGCAGATCAGGCTACACCTTC.

This clone appeared once. This chain connects TRBV2 to TRBJ2-1, with 9 bases identical to TRBD1. This CDR3 contains 16 residues. The germline V gene has CDR1 SNHLY and CDR2 FYNNEI. The ends lost 6 bases at V and 0 bases at J; junction bases unmatched: 6. The CDR3 spells CASREWTGVSYNEQFF. In nucleotides, the CDR3 is TGTGCCAGCAGGGAGTGGACAGGGGTCTCCTACAATGAGCAGTTCTTC. Full variable domain (rest looked up from reference TRBV2 and TRBJ2-1): EPEVTQTPSHQVTQMGQEVILRCVPISNHLYFYWYRQILGQKVEFLVSFYNNEISEKSEIFDDQFSVERPDGSNFTLKIRSTKLEDSAMYFCASREWTGVSYNEQFFGPGTRLTVL.

The genes are TRBV19 and TRBJ2-5; perhaps TRBD1 as D (6 bases). The CDR3 contains 16 residues. Germline CDR1 is LNHDA and CDR2 is SQIVND (reference sequence). Trimming took 4 bases from V and 2 from J, leaving 17 bases between them. The chain's CDR3 is CASSSGALTGQETQYF. CDR3 coding DNA: TGTGCCAGTAGTAGCGGCGCCCTGACAGGACAAGAGACCCAGTACTTC.

The rearrangement uses TRBV5-1 and TRBJ2-3; 8 positions agree with TRBD1. Germline-derived CDR1 and CDR2 are SGHRS and YFSETQ. With 4 bases clipped from V and 3 bases from J, the junction kept 7 bases outside the gene matches. This CDR3 contains 15 residues. The DNA of the CDR3 is TGCGCCAGCAGCACAGAACGGACAGGGACAGATACGCAGTATTTT. This gives the protein CASSTERTGTDTQYF.

This chain connects TRBV2 to TRBJ1-3; D remains unclear. V shed 3 bases and J shed 8 bases, with 14 bases lying between them. From germline, CDR1 is SNHLY and CDR2 FYNNEI. The CDR3 is 14 amino acids. The CDR3 is CASSEARVLYTIYF. The CDR3 nucleotides are TGTGCCAGCAGTGAGGCGAGGGTCCTGTACACCATATATTTT.

V and J are TRBV9 and TRBJ2-3, with a weak D call TRBD2 (6 bases). Germline CDR1 and CDR2: SGDLS and YYNGEE. CDR3 length: 12 amino acids. Trimming took 4 bases from V and 4 from J, leaving 7 bases between them. The CDR3 nucleotides are TGTGCCAGCAGCAGACTAGCAGATACGCAGTATTTT. It codes for CASSRLADTQYF.